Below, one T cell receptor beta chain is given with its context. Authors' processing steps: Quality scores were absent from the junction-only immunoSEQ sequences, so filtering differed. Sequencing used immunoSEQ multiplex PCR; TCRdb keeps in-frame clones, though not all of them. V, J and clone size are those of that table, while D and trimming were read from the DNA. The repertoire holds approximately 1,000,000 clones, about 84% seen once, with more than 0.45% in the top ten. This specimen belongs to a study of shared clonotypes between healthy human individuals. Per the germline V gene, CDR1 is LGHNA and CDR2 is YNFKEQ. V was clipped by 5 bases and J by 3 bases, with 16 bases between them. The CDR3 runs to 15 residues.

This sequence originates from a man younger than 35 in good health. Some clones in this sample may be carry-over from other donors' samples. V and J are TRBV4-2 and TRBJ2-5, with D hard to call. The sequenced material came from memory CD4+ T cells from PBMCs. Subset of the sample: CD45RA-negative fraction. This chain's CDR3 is CASSEKNGYEETQYF. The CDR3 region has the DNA TGTGCCAGCAGCGAAAAGAACGGATACGAAGAGACCCAGTACTTC.